Listed below are T cell receptor beta chains from one sample, sequenced in a study of cytomegalovirus exposure and HLA in healthy donors. The protocol was immunoSEQ multiplex PCR, while the TCRdb copy is restricted to in-frame clones and leaves out a portion. The sample carries about 210,000 clones, around four fifths recorded once. Specimen: PBMCs. These receptors all stem from a man aged 40-50 years in good health and CMV-seropositive. Each CDR3 is given with its conserved first and last residue. D genes are given only for firm matches. A clone size is listed for some rows: how often the clone was seen (once, few, many), or a class if it is expanded.

TRBV28	TRBJ2-1	.	.	TGTGCCAGCAAAGTACCGGGGAATGAGCAGTTCTTC	CASKVPGNEQFF
TRBV5-6	TRBJ1-4	.	.	TGTGCCAGCAGCTTGACAGGGTCGCGGAATGAAAAACTGTTTTTT	CASSLTGSRNEKLFF
TRBV2	TRBJ1-3	.	.	TGTGCCAGCAGTGGGCAGGGCCCTAGCTCTGGAAACACCATATATTTT	CASSGQGPSSGNTIYF
TRBV7-2	TRBJ1-1	TRBD1	once	TGTGCCAGCAGCTTTACCCAGGGGGTCTTCACTGAAGCTTTCTTT	CASSFTQGVFTEAFF
TRBV6-1	TRBJ2-6	.	few	TGTGCCAGCAGTGAAGGGGGCTCTGGGGCCAACGGCCTGACTTTC	CASSEGGSGANGLTF
TRBV11-2	TRBJ1-4	TRBD1	.	TGTGCCAGCAGCTTAAGACCGGGACAGGGTGACTTGGCTAATGAAAAACTGTTTTTT	CASSLRPGQGDLANEKLFF
TRBV7-9	TRBJ1-1	TRBD1	few	TGTGCCAGCAGCTTACACAAAGGACAGGGCGTAGCTTTCTTT	CASSLHKGQGVAFF
TRBV7-9	TRBJ1-2	TRBD1	few	TGTGCCAGCAGCTCCGAGACAGGGGAAAGGGGCTACACCTTC	CASSSETGERGYTF
TRBV6-1	TRBJ1-5	.	.	TGTGCCAGCCGAGATACCAGCGGCCAGCCCCAGCATTTT	CASRDTSGQPQHF
TRBV19	TRBJ1-2	TRBD1	.	TGTGCCAGCCTACCGACAGGGACGAGTTTCTATGGCTACACCTTC	CASLPTGTSFYGYTF
TRBV6-1	TRBJ2-3	TRBD1	.	TGTGCCAGCAGTGAAGGGACAGGGGGCGCCTCGGATACGCAGTATTTT	CASSEGTGGASDTQYF
TRBV28	TRBJ1-2	.	.	TGTGCCAGCAGTTTACACCACGGAGATGGCTACACCTTC	CASSLHHGDGYTF
TRBV6-5	TRBJ1-2	TRBD1	.	TGTGCCAGCAGCACAGGACAGGGCTTTGATGGCTACACCTTC	CASSTGQGFDGYTF
TRBV5-6	TRBJ2-5	.	.	TGTGCCAGCAGGATCAGGGGCCAAGAGACCCAGTACTTC	CASRIRGQETQYF
TRBV11-2	TRBJ1-2	.	.	TGTGCCAGCAGCTTAGACAGGGATGGCTACACCTTC	CASSLDRDGYTF
TRBV29-1	TRBJ1-5	TRBD1	once	TGCAGCGTTGCAGGGACAGATAGCAATCAGCCCCAGCATTTT	CSVAGTDSNQPQHF
TRBV20-1	TRBJ2-5	.	once	TGCAGCGCGCCGCAGGGGGAGACCCAGTACTTC	CSAPQGETQYF
TRBV9	TRBJ1-2	TRBD1	.	TGTGCCAGCAGCGCTGCCGGGACAGGGGCCTATGGCTACACCTTC	CASSAAGTGAYGYTF
TRBV19	TRBJ1-2	.	.	TGTGCCAGTAGTACCCCCCGAGGCGGGGCTAACTATGGCTACACCTTC	CASSTPRGGANYGYTF
TRBV5-5	TRBJ1-1	.	.	TGTGCCAGCAGCTCCCTCACAACTGAAGCTTTCTTT	CASSSLTTEAFF
TRBV4-1	TRBJ1-1	.	.	TGCGCCAGCAGCCAAGAGCCATGGGACTTAGCGGCTGAAGCTTTCTTT	CASSQEPWDLAAEAFF
TRBV5-6	TRBJ2-7	.	.	TGTGCCAGCAGTAACAGGGGACTCTCCTACGAGCAGTACTTC	CASSNRGLSYEQYF
TRBV7-9	TRBJ2-1	.	.	TGTGCCAGCAGCCTAAGAGGGGGTTGGTTCTTC	CASSLRGGWFF
TRBV9	TRBJ1-1	.	.	TGTGCCAGCAGCCCTGGGAGGTCCTTGAGTGAAGCTTTCTTT	CASSPGRSLSEAFF
TRBV23-1	TRBJ1-1	.	.	TGCGCCAGCAGTCCGTCACGGGGTCGTGCTGAAGCTTTCTTT	CASSPSRGRAEAFF
TRBV6-5	TRBJ2-7	TRBD2	.	TGTGCCAGCATCGCGGTTGGAGCGGGGGGTTACGAGCAGTACTTC	CASIAVGAGGYEQYF
TRBV5-1	TRBJ1-2	.	once	TGCGCCAGCAGCGGAGGGGACTGGGGCTATGGCTACACCTTC	CASSGGDWGYGYTF
TRBV28	TRBJ2-4	.	.	TGTGCCAGCAGTTTTACAGGGTCGAAAAACATTCAGTACTTC	CASSFTGSKNIQYF
TRBV7-8	TRBJ1-5	.	.	TGTGCCAGCAGCCCGGAAGACAGGAGCTTCAATCAGCCCCAGCATTTT	CASSPEDRSFNQPQHF
TRBV6-1	TRBJ1-2	.	.	TGTGCCAGCAGGGTTACAGGCCTCTATGGCTACACCTTC	CASRVTGLYGYTF
TRBV5-6	TRBJ2-5	TRBD1	.	TGTGCCAGCAGCTTACCCGGGACAGGGCAAGAGACCCAGTACTTC	CASSLPGTGQETQYF
TRBV28	TRBJ2-7	.	few	TGTGCCAGCAGTTCTGAACAATACGAGCAGTACTTC	CASSSEQYEQYF
TRBV5-1	TRBJ2-3	.	.	TGCGCCAGCAGCGATAGCGTCGTTGATACGCAGTATTTT	CASSDSVVDTQYF
TRBV5-5	TRBJ2-5	TRBD2	.	TGTGCCAGCAGCAGCTATCCGGGACTAGCGGAAGAGACCCAGTACTTC	CASSSYPGLAEETQYF
TRBV7-9	TRBJ2-2	.	.	TGTGCCAGCAGCCGAACACAGGGATCCGGGGAGCTGTTTTTT	CASSRTQGSGELFF
TRBV7-9	TRBJ1-2	.	.	TGTGCCAGCCGCCCGCGGGGAAACCCTTCAGAGTTAAATGGCTACACCTTC	CASRPRGNPSELNGYTF
TRBV7-3	TRBJ1-2	TRBD1	.	TGTGCCAGCAGCTCCCAGGGACAGGGGTTGGGGGACAATGGCTACACCTTC	CASSSQGQGLGDNGYTF
TRBV5-1	TRBJ2-2	TRBD2	.	TGCGCCAGCAGCTCCAGACTAGCGGGATATCCCGGGGAGCTGTTTTTT	CASSSRLAGYPGELFF
TRBV4-2	TRBJ2-7	.	.	TGTGCCAGCAGCCAAGATTGGGGAGTGGAGCAGTACTTC	CASSQDWGVEQYF
TRBV11-2	TRBJ2-7	TRBD2	once	TGTGCCAGCAGCTCCCGGACTAGCGGGAGAAACGAGCAGTACTTC	CASSSRTSGRNEQYF
TRBV5-1	TRBJ2-2	.	.	TGCGCCAGCTCCCGTCCGGCGGGTAACGCGAACACCGGGGAGCTGTTTTTT	CASSRPAGNANTGELFF
TRBV7-2	TRBJ2-3	.	.	TGTGCCAGCAGCCGTACAGATACGCAGTATTTT	CASSRTDTQYF
TRBV5-1	TRBJ1-1	.	.	TGCGCCAGCAGCGAACCTACAGGGGAAGCTTTCTTT	CASSEPTGEAFF
TRBV5-1	TRBJ2-3	TRBD2	.	TGCGCCAGCAGCCCAGGACTAGTTCCCGGTCCGGATACGCAGTATTTT	CASSPGLVPGPDTQYF
TRBV7-6	TRBJ2-1	TRBD2	.	TGTGCCAGCAGCGGAGGGGCTAGCGGCGGGGTTGGGCAGTTCTTC	CASSGGASGGVGQFF
TRBV7-9	TRBJ2-3	TRBD1	.	TGTGCCAGCAGTTCAACACGGACAGGGAGCACAGATACGCAGTATTTT	CASSSTRTGSTDTQYF
TRBV7-9	TRBJ1-2	.	.	TGTGCCAGCAGCTTAGACAGAGAAAACTATGGCTACACCTTC	CASSLDRENYGYTF
TRBV6-1	TRBJ2-7	TRBD2	.	TGTGCCAGCAGTGGACTAGCGGGAGTTGCCGAGCAGTACTTC	CASSGLAGVAEQYF
TRBV10-3	TRBJ2-3	TRBD2	few	TGTGCCACCGCCGGGACTAGCGGTACAGATACGCAGTATTTT	CATAGTSGTDTQYF
TRBV7-8	TRBJ1-3	.	.	TGTGCCAGCAGCTTAGATCCCCTCCCTGGAAACACCATATATTTT	CASSLDPLPGNTIYF
TRBV5-1	TRBJ1-1	.	.	TGCGCCAGCAGCTTGGCGGGGTTAGGGGGCACTGAAGCTTTCTTT	CASSLAGLGGTEAFF
TRBV28	TRBJ1-1	TRBD1	.	TGTGCCAGCGGGCAAGTAAGACAGGGTGCCGCTTTCTTT	CASGQVRQGAAFF
TRBV6-1	TRBJ2-7	.	.	TGTGCCAGCAGTGAAGGGCCGACAAGCTACTACGAGCAGTACTTC	CASSEGPTSYYEQYF
TRBV5-4	TRBJ2-7	TRBD1	.	TGTGCCAGCAGCCGGGACAGGGGAACTTACGAGCAGTACTTC	CASSRDRGTYEQYF
TRBV7-9	TRBJ2-7	TRBD1	.	TGTTCCAGCAGTTCCCGGGACAGGGCTGCCTACGAGCAGTACTTC	CSSSSRDRAAYEQYF
TRBV7-8	TRBJ1-1	.	few	TGTGCCAGCAGCGTAAACAGGGAGAACACTGAAGCTTTCTTT	CASSVNRENTEAFF
TRBV14	TRBJ1-2	.	.	TGTGCCAGCAGCCCCCCTTCACAGAGTCACTATGGCTACACCTTC	CASSPPSQSHYGYTF
TRBV7-2	TRBJ1-5	.	.	TGTGCCAGCAGCTTAGAGCCAGGGTGGAGCAATCAGCCCCAGCATTTT	CASSLEPGWSNQPQHF